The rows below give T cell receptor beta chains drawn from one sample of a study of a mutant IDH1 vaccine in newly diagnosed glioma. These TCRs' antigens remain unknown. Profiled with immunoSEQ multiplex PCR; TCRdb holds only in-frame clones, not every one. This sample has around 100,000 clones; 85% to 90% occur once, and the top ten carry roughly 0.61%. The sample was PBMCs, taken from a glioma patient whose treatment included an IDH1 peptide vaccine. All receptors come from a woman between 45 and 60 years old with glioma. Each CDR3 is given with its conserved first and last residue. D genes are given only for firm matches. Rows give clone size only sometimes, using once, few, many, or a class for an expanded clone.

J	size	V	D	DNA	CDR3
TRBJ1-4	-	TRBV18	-	TGTGCCAGCTCACCAGAGAGTAGTGAAAAACTGTTTTTT	CASSPESSEKLFF
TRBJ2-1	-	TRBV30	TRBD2	TGTGCCTGGGGGGGACTAGCGGGCAATGAGCAGTTCTTC	CAWGGLAGNEQFF
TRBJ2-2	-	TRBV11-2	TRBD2	TGTGCCAGCAGCCTCAATCCGGGACTAGCTGCGAACACCGGGGAGCTGTTTTTT	CASSLNPGLAANTGELFF
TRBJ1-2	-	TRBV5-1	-	TGCGCCAGCAGCTTGGTACAGACGAACTATGGCTACACCTTC	CASSLVQTNYGYTF
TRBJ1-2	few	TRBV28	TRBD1	TGTGCCAGCAGTCTCATCCACAGGGGGCGCTATGGCTACACCTTC	CASSLIHRGRYGYTF
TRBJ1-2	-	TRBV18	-	TGTGCCAGCTCACCACCGGGGTGGGGAAACTATGGCTACACCTTC	CASSPPGWGNYGYTF
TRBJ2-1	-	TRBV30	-	TGTGCCTGGAGTCGACAGTACAATGAGCAGTTCTTC	CAWSRQYNEQFF
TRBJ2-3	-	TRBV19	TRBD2	TGTGCCAGTAGTATATCATCGGGGGGAACAGATACGCAGTATTTT	CASSISSGGTDTQYF
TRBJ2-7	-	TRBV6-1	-	TGTGCCAGCAGTTGGGAAGGGAGCCTTAACTACGAGCAGTACTTC	CASSWEGSLNYEQYF
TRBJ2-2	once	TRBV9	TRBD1	TGTGCCAGCAGCGCTAGACAGGGGGCGTTTATGGGCGGGGAGCTGTTTTTT	CASSARQGAFMGGELFF
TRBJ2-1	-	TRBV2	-	TGTGCCAGCAAACAGGGTGTAGGGAATGAGCAGTTCTTC	CASKQGVGNEQFF
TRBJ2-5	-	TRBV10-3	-	TGTGCCATCAGTGACAGGGGAGGCCAAGAGACCCAGTACTTC	CAISDRGGQETQYF
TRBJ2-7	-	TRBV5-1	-	TGCGCCAGCAGCTTGGCCTATTCGGGAGAGCAGTACTTC	CASSLAYSGEQYF
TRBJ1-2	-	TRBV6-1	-	TGTGCCAGCAGTGAATACCACAGGGACCCGATCTATGGCTACACCTTC	CASSEYHRDPIYGYTF
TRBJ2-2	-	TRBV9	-	TGTGCCAGCGGGCGGGACAACACCGGGGAGCTGTTTTTT	CASGRDNTGELFF
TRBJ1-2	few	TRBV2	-	TGTGCCAGCAGTGAAAGGCATCCCCTGTGGACCGGCTACACCTTC	CASSERHPLWTGYTF
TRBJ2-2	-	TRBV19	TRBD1	TGTGCCAGTAGTACTACCGCCGGGACAGGCGGTTTCACCGGGGAGCTGTTTTTT	CASSTTAGTGGFTGELFF
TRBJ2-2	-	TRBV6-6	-	TGTGCCAGCAGTTACCCGGGACACCCCGGGGAGCTGTTTTTT	CASSYPGHPGELFF
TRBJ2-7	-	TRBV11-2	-	TGTGCCAGCAGCTTAGTCCTCGAACCCTACGAGCAGTACTTC	CASSLVLEPYEQYF
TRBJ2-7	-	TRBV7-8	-	TGTGCCAGCAGCCCCCCCAGGGTTATGTCCTACGAGCAGTACTTC	CASSPPRVMSYEQYF
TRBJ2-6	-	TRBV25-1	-	TGTGCCAGCACGTCTGGGGCCAACGTCCTGACTTTC	CASTSGANVLTF
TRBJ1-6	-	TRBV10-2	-	TGCGCCAGCAGTGAAGGCCGGAATTCACCCCTCCACTTT	CASSEGRNSPLHF
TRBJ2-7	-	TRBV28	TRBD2	TGTGCCAGCAGGTTAGCGGGAGGCGGCTACGAGCAGTACTTC	CASRLAGGGYEQYF
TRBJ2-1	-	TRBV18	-	TGTGCCAGCTCACGAGGTAGCTCCTACAATGAGCAGTTCTTC	CASSRGSSYNEQFF
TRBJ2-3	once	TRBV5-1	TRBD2	TGCGCCAGCGGGACTAGCGGGAGCGGCACAGATACGCAGTATTTT	CASGTSGSGTDTQYF
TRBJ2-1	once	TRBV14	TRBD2	TGTGCCAGCAGCCATGGACTAGCGGGAGTATTTGAGCAGTTCTTC	CASSHGLAGVFEQFF
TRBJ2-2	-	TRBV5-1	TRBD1	TGCGCCAGCAGTTTTGGGGCCGGGACAGGGGACACCGGGGAGCTGTTTTTT	CASSFGAGTGDTGELFF
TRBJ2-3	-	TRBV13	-	TGTGCCAGCAGCAACCGGGCCCAATCCACAGATACGCAGTATTTT	CASSNRAQSTDTQYF
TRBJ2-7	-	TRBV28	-	TGTGCCAGCAGTTTCGGAGGGACAGTTACCTACGAGCAGTACTTC	CASSFGGTVTYEQYF
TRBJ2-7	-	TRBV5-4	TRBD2	TGTGCCAGCAGCCTCCTAGCGGGAGGACCCTACGAGCAGTACTTC	CASSLLAGGPYEQYF
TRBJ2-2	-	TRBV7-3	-	TGTGCCAGCAGCCCCAAGTCTAGCGCCGGGGAGCTGTTTTTT	CASSPKSSAGELFF
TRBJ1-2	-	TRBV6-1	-	TGTGCCAGCAGTGAAGACAGTGGCCTTGGGGGCTACACCTTC	CASSEDSGLGGYTF
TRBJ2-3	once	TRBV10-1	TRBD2	TGCGCCAGCAGTGAGTCGGGAGGGGCCAACACAGATACGCAGTATTTT	CASSESGGANTDTQYF
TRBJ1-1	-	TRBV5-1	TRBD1	TGCGCCAGCAGCGTAACCGGGACAGGGGCGGGAGACACTGAAGCTTTCTTT	CASSVTGTGAGDTEAFF
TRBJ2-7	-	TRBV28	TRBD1	TGTGCCAGCTGGGTCGGCAGGGGGAAAATATCTACAGAGCAGTACTTC	CASWVGRGKISTEQYF
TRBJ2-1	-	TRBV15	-	TGTGCCACCAGCCGCCGACAGGACAATGAGCAGTTCTTC	CATSRRQDNEQFF
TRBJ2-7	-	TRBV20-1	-	TGCAGTGCTAGAGCCTCCTACGAGCAGTACTTC	CSARASYEQYF
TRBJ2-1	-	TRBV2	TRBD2	TGTGCCAGCAGTTGGAACTCGCGGGAGGGGGGTGAGCAGTTCTTC	CASSWNSREGGEQFF
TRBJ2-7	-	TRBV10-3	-	TGTGCCATCAGTGAGTTGGCAATCGAGCAGTACTTC	CAISELAIEQYF
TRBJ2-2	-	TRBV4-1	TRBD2	TGCGCCAGCAGCCCACGGGAGTCGGGCGGGAGGGCGAACACCGGGGAGCTGTTTTTT	CASSPRESGGRANTGELFF
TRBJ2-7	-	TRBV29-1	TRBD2	TGCAGCGTTGAGGGGACTAGCGGAAGCTCCTACGAGCAGTACTTC	CSVEGTSGSSYEQYF
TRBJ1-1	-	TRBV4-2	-	TGTGCCAGCAGCCATCCCCCCTGGGGGGGGACTGAAGCTTTCTTT	CASSHPPWGGTEAFF
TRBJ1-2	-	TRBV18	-	TGTGCCAGCTCACCCTCCAGGGATTATGGCTACACCTTC	CASSPSRDYGYTF
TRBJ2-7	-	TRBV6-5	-	TGTGCCAGCAGTTATTCTGCGGGGACCTACGAGCAGTACTTC	CASSYSAGTYEQYF
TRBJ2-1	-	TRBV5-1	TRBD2	TGCGCCAGCAGCCCCGCCGGGACTAGAGGTTGGAGTGAGCAGTTCTTC	CASSPAGTRGWSEQFF
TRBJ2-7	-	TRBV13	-	TGTGCCAGCAGCTCAGGACGCTCCTACGAGCAGTACTTC	CASSSGRSYEQYF